Sequencing of this T cell receptor beta chain was carried out in a study of control samples from healthy donors and cancer patients. Germline V gene sequence: CDR1 LNHDA, CDR2 SQIVND (reference sequence). With 2 bases removed from V and 1 base from J, the gap between germline ends came to 7 bases. The CDR3 is 14 amino acids. Libraries were prepared by immunoSEQ multiplex PCR; TCRdb keeps only in-frame clonotypes and omits some of them. The sample contains 100,000 or so clones, 86% of which appear only once. Material: blood. This chain uses TRBV19 with TRBJ2-3; D not certain. The TCR originated in a woman aged 45-65 years in good health. This chain's CDR3 is CASSIRGRTDTQYF. DNA of the CDR3: TGTGCCAGTAGTATACGTGGACGCACAGATACGCAGTATTTT. Full variable domain (remainder filled in from reference TRBV19 and TRBJ2-3): DGGITQSPKYLFRKEGQNVTLSCEQNLNHDAMYWYRQDPGQGLRLIYYSQIVNDFQKGDIAEGYSVSREKKESFPLTVTSAQKNPTAFYLCASSIRGRTDTQYFGPGTRLTVL.